This T cell receptor (beta chain) was sequenced for a study of T cell repertoires in cytomegalovirus infection (dated by TCRdb to between 2017 and 2020). About the study as a whole: The peptide stimulations were aimed at well-studied HLA-B-restricted epitopes as well as recently identified HLA-C-restricted CMV epitopes, whose presentation resists viral immunomodulation. Donor HLA type was relevant to the analysis, as public TCR beta signatures indicated carriage of CMV infection together with the matching HLA type.

Findings and caveats that apply to the study as a whole: The ex vivo response was dominated by HLA-C-restricted CMV-specific TCR beta clonotypes, which also provided the single most frequent clonotype in two of eight donors. Carriers of CMV infection plus the relevant HLA type were discriminated by the cumulative frequency of public TCR beta family members in the study cohort and in an independent roughly 340-donor cohort.

As for this clonotype: The antigen this receptor binds is unknown. Base qualities are not at hand, and no much larger clone is one base apart.

The treatment or condition label, read with the paper, signifies: in vitro stimulation with specific CMV peptide epitopes to enrich CMV-specific T cells. Sequenced on an Illumina HiSeq 1500. TCRdb applied fastp at Q25 and MiXCR to the public reads, then kept only in-frame beta chains. Each entry is one CDR3 protein sequence, shown with its most common DNA and genes. This sample has about 890,000 distinct CDR3 sequences in its table, and approximately 31% of those were observed once. Over 10% of the sample belongs to the ten largest clones. The source material was cultured CD8+ T cells from PBMCs, sampled from culture after CMV antigen stimulation. The TCR was taken from a human donor in good health (CMV status not recorded). Some clones in this sample may be carry-over from other donors' samples.

The CDR3 here reads CASSYGTEVACGGYTF. In nucleotides, the sequence is TGTGCCAGCAGCTACGGGACAGAGGTCGCTTGTGGAGGCTACACCTTC. The chain links TRBV7-6 with TRBJ1-2, with 7 bases aligning to TRBD1. Germline trimming amounts to 4 bases on V and 8 bases on J, with 16 as the count of junction bases outside the gene matches. Including the terminal cysteine and phenylalanine, the CDR3 comprises 16 residues. Only the CDR3 DNA is retained, 48 bases long and in frame from the first base. Reading the germline V gene gives CDR1 SGHVS and CDR2 FNYEAQ.